This TCR beta chain is from a study of cytomegalovirus exposure and HLA in healthy donors. Researchers ran the PCR with 60 Vbeta and 13 Jbeta primers. Only in-frame clones appear in the TCRdb table, and some are missing; sequencing was by immunoSEQ multiplex PCR. The top ten clones hold around 19% of a sample with about 120,000 clones, around 78% of them seen once. Donors in the study were healthy people who gave bone marrow. V was shortened by 8 bases and J by 3 bases, with 5 bases between the two germline ends. The CDR3 consists of 10 residues. CDR1 SNHLY and CDR2 FYNNEI come from the germline V gene.

Input material: PBMCs. The receptor was derived from a man younger than 30 in good health and CMV-seropositive. The chain joins TRBV2 to TRBJ2-7; tentative D call: TRBD2 (5 bases). The CDR3 region is CASEGYEQYF. For the CDR3, the DNA is TGTGCCAGCGAGGGCTACGAGCAGTACTTC.